This TCR beta chain is drawn from a study of blood T cell repertoires in COVID-19. Profiling relied on immunoSEQ multiplex PCR, and the TCRdb table lists in-frame clones only, not all of them. Of around 120,000 clones listed, over 80% were seen once; the top ten hold almost 30%. The CDR3 loop spans 15 amino acids. Germline V CDR1 and CDR2: SGHDN, FVKESK. The ends lost 0 bases at V and 5 bases at J; junction bases unmatched: 5. Sequenced input: peripheral blood. The clonotype was recovered from a woman in her seventies with acute or convalescent COVID-19. The rearrangement links TRBV14 to TRBJ1-1; TRBD1 matches at 8 bases. Written as DNA, the CDR3 is TGTGCCAGCAGCCAAGACCAGGGGGCTGGAACTGAAGCTTTCTTT. Protein sequence: CASSQDQGAGTEAFF. Supplemented by reference TRBV14 and TRBJ1-1, the full variable domain reads EAGVTQFPSHSVIEKGQTVTLRCDPISGHDNLYWYRRVMGKEIKFLLHFVKESKQDESGMPNNRFLAERTGGTYSTLKVQPAELEDSGVYFCASSQDQGAGTEAFFGQGTRLTVV.